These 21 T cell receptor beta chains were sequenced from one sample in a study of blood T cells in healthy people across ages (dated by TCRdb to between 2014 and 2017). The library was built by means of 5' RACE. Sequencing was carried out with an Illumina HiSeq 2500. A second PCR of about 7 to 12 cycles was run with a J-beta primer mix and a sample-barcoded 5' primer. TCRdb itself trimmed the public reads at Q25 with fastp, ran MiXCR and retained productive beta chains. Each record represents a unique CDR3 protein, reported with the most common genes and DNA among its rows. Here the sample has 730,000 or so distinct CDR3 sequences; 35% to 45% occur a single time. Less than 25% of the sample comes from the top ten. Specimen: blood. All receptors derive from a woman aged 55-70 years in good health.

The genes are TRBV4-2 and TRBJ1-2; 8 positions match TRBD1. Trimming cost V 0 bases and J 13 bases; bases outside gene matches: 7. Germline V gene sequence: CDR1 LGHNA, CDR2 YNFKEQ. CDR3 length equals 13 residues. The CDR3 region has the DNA TGTGCCAGCAGCCAAGATCCAGGACAGGGATCCACCTTC. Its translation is CASSQDPGQGSTF.

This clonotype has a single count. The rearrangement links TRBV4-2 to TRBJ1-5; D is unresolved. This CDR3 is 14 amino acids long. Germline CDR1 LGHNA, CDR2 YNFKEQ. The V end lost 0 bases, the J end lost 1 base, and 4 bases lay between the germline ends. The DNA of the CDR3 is TGTGCCAGCAGCCAAGATCACAGCAATCAGCCCCAGCATTTT. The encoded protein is CASSQDHSNQPQHF.

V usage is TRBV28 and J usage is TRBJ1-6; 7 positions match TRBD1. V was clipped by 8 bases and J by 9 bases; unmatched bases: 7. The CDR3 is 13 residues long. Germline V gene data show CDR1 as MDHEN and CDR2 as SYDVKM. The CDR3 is CASGLGTASPLHF. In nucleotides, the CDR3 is TGTGCCAGCGGATTAGGGACAGCTTCACCCCTCCACTTT.

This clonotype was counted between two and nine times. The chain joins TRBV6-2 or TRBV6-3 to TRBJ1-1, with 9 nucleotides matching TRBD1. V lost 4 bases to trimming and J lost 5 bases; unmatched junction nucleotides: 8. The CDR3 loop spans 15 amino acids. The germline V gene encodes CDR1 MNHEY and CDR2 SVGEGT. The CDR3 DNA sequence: TGTGCCAGCAGTTCCACAGGGGGCAAGGGTACTGAAGCTTTCTTT. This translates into CASSSTGGKGTEAFF.

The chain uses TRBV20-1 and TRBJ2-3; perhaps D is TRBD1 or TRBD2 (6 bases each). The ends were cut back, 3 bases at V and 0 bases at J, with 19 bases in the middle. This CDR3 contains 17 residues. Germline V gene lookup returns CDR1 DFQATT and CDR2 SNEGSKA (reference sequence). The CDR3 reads CSASPLGGQGSTDTQYF. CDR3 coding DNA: TGCAGTGCTAGCCCCCTAGGGGGGCAGGGGAGCACAGATACGCAGTATTTT.

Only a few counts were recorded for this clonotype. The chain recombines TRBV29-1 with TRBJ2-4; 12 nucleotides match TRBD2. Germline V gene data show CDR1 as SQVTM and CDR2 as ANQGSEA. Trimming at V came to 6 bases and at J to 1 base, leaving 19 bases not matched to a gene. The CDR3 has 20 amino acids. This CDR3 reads CSVETSGSKLGGWAKNIQYF. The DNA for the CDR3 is TGCAGCGTGGAGACTAGCGGGAGTAAATTAGGAGGGTGGGCCAAAAACATTCAGTACTTC.

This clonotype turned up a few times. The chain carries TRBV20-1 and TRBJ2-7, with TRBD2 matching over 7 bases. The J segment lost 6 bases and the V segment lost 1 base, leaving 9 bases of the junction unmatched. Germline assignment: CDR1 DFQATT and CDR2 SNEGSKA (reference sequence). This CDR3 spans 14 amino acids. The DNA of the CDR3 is TGCAGTGCTAGAGTTCGGGGGAGGGCAGGCGAGCAGTACTTC. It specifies CSARVRGRAGEQYF.

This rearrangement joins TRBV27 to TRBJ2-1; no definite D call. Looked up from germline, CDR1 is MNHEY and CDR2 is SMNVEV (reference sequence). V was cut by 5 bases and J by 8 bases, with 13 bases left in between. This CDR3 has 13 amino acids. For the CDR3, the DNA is TGTGCCAGCAGTCTATACAGAATCGATGAGCAGTTCTTC. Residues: CASSLYRIDEQFF.

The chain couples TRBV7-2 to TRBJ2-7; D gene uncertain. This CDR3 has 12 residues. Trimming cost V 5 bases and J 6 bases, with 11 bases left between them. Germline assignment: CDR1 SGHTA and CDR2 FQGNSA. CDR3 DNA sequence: TGTGCCAGCAGCCAGAGGTTAGCCGAGCAGTACTTC. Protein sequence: CASSQRLAEQYF.

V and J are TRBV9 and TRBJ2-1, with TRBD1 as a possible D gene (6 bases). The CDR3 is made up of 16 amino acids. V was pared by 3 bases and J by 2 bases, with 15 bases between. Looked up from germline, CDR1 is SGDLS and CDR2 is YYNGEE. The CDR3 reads CASSGRRGFTYNEQFF. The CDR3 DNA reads TGTGCCAGCAGCGGCCGCAGGGGATTTACCTACAATGAGCAGTTCTTC.

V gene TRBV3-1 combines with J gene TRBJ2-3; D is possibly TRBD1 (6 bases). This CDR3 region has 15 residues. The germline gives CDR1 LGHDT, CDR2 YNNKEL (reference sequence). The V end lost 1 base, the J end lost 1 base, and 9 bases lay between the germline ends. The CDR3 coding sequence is TGTGCCAGCAGCCAAGGGGGGCGTCGCACAGATACGCAGTATTTT. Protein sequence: CASSQGGRRTDTQYF.

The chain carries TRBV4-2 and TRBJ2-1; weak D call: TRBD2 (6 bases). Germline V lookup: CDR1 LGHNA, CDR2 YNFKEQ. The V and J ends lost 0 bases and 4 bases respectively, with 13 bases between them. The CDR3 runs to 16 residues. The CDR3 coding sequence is TGTGCCAGCAGCCAAGATATAGCGGTGATTTACAATGAGCAGTTCTTC. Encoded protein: CASSQDIAVIYNEQFF.

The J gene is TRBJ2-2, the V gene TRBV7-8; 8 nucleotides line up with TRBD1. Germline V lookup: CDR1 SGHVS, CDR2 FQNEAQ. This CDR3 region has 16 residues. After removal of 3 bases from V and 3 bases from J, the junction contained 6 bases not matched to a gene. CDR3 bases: TGTGCCAGCAGCTTTTCCCAGGGGGCTGACACCGGGGAGCTGTTTTTT. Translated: CASSFSQGADTGELFF.

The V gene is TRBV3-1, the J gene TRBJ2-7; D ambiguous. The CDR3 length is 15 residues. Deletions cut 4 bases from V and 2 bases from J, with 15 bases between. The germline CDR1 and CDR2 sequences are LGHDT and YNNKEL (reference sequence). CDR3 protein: CASSPDWTETYEQYF. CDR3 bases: TGTGCCAGCAGCCCTGACTGGACGGAGACCTACGAGCAGTACTTC.

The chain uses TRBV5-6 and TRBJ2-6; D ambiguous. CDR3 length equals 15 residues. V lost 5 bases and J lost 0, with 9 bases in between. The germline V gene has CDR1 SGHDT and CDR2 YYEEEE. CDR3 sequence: CASRPWGSGANVLTF. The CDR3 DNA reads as TGTGCCAGCAGACCCTGGGGCTCTGGGGCCAACGTCCTGACTTTC.

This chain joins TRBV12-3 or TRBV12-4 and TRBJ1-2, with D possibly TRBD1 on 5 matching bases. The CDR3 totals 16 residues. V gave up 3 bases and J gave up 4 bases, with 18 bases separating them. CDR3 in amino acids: CASSLRGAHSPYGYTF. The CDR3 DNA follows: TGTGCCAGCAGTTTGAGGGGCGCCCATTCCCCCTATGGCTACACCTTC.

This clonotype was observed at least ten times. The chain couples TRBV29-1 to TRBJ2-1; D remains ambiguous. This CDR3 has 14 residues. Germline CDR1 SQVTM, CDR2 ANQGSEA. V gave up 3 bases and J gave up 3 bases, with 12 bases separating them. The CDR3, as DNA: TGCAGCGTTGAGGGTGAGCTCAACTACAATGAGCAGTTCTTC. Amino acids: CSVEGELNYNEQFF.

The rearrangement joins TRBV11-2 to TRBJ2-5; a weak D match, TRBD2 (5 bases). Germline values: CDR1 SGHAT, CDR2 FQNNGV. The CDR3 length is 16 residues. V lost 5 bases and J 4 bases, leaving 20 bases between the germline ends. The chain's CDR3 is CASSAFGDAVLETQYF. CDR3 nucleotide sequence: TGTGCCAGCAGCGCCTTCGGGGATGCGGTATTAGAGACCCAGTACTTC.

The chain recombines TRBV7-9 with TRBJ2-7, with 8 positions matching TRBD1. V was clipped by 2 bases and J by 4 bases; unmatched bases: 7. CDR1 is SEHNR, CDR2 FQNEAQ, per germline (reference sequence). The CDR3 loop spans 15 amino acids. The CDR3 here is CASSLLAGGNYEQYF. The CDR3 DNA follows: TGTGCCAGCAGCTTACTTGCAGGGGGCAATTACGAGCAGTACTTC.

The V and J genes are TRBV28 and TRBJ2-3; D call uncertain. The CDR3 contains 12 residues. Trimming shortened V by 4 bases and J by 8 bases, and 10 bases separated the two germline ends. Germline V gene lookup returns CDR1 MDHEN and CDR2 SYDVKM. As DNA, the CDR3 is TGTGCCAGCAGTTCCTCCGGGTTTACGCAGTATTTT. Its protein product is CASSSSGFTQYF.

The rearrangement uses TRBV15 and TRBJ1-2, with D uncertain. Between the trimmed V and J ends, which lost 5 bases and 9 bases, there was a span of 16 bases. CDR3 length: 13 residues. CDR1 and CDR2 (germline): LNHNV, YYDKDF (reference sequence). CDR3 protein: CATSLQDGRSYTF. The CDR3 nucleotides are TGTGCCACCAGCCTGCAGGATGGTCGTAGCTACACCTTC. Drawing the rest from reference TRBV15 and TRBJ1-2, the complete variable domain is DAMVIQNPRYQVTQFGKPVTLSCSQTLNHNVMYWYQQKSSQAPKLLFHYYDKDFNNEADTPDNFQSRRPNTSFCFLDIRSPGLGDTAMYLCATSLQDGRSYTFGSGTRLTVV.